This TCR beta chain was found in a study of post-analysis software for immune sequencing data. Study information: Multiple sclerosis in the patients followed relapsing-remitting, secondary progressive and progressive-relapsing courses. General study findings and limits: When the samples were clustered directly with F measure, those that had been prepared in the same batch showed strong co-clustering. Compared against controls, patients with multiple sclerosis displayed significantly lower normalized Chao1 diversity.

cDNA libraries of TCR beta carried unique molecular identifiers. A few hundred thousand cDNA molecules came from about 1 to 10 million T cells. TCRdb ran MiXCR on the PCR reads and lists one entry per CDR3 protein. The table includes approximately 770,000 distinct CDR3 sequences, under 60% detected once. The table lists this clonotype with a few counts. Its antigen is undetermined. The TCR was taken from a girl aged 10-17 years with multiple sclerosis. The sample comprised blood.

CDR3 region: CASSETPRWETQYF. CDR3 in DNA: TGTGCCAGCAGTGAAACACCTCGGTGGGAGACCCAGTACTTC. This sequence joins TRBV6-1 and TRBJ2-5; D gene ambiguous. CDR1 MNHNS and CDR2 SASEGT come from the germline V gene. CDR3 length equals 14 residues. Trimming pared 2 bases from V and 5 bases from J, leaving 12 bases between.